This T cell receptor beta chain was found in a study of blood T cells in healthy people across ages. The second PCR ran about 6 to 12 cycles with a sample-barcoded 5' primer and J-beta primers. From the 5' RACE reads, TCRdb called clonotypes with MiXCR, one entry per CDR3 protein. The table records more than 650,000 distinct CDR3 sequences, 20% to 25% of them present only once. Germline CDR1 and CDR2: DFQATT and SNEGSKA (reference sequence). Trimming removed 2 bases at V and 0 bases at J, with 12 bases between. The CDR3 is made up of 15 amino acids. Healthy Caucasians from Russia aged about 6 to 90 served as donors.

V gene TRBV20-1 combines with J gene TRBJ2-3, with a possible D match to TRBD2 (6 bases). The TCR comes from a man between 65 and 79 years old in good health. What was sequenced was blood. In DNA form, the CDR3 reads TGCAGTGCTAGATTAGTAGCGGATAGCACAGATACGCAGTATTTT. Amino acids: CSARLVADSTDTQYF.